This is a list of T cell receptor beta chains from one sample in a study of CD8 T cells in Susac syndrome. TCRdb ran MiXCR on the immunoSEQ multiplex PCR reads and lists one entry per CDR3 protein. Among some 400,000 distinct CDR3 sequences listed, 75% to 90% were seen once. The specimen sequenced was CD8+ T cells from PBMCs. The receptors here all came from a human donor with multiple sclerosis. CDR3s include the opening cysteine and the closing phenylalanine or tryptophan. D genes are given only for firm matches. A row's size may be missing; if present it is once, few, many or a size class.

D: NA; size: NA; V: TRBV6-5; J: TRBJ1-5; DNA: TGTGCCAGCAGTTACGACAGCCCTTATAGCAATCAGCCCCAGCATTTT; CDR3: CASSYDSPYSNQPQHF
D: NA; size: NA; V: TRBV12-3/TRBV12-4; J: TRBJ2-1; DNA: TGTGCCAGCAGTTTACTCGTCGGGGATGAGCAGTTCTTC; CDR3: CASSLLVGDEQFF
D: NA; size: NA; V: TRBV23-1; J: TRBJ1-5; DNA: TGCGCCAGCACCACTTTCGGGGAAGGGGGCAATCAGCCCCAGCATTTT; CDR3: CASTTFGEGGNQPQHF
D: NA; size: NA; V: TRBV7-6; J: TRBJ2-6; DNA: TGTGCCAGCAGCCCAGAGGGGGCCAACGTCCTGACTTTC; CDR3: CASSPEGANVLTF
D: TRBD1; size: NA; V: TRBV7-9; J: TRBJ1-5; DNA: TGTGCCAGCAGCGGAGGGACAGCCCCAGGAACCCAGCATTTT; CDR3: CASSGGTAPGTQHF
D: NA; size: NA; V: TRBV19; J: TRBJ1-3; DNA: TGTGCCAGTAGTATGGAAGAGGCCTCCAGCTCTGGAAACACCATATATTTT; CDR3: CASSMEEASSSGNTIYF
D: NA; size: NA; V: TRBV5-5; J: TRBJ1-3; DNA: TGTGCCAGCAGCTTCGACGGTGGCGCTGAAAACACCATATATTTT; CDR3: CASSFDGGAENTIYF
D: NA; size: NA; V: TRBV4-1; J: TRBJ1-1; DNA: TGCGCCAGCAGCCATCCAGGCGCCCCCTGGGGCAACACTGAAGCTTTCTTT; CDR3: CASSHPGAPWGNTEAFF
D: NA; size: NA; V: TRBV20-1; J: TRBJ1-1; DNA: TGCAGTGCTAGGGCCGGATCGAACACTGAAGCTTTCTTT; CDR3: CSARAGSNTEAFF
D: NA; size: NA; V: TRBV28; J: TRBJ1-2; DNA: TGTGCCAGCAGTTTAGTGCACACAGGGCGACATGGCTACACCTTC; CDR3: CASSLVHTGRHGYTF
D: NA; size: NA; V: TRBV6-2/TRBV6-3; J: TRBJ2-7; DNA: TGTGCCAGCAGCCCATACCCGGGGACAAGGCATTCCTACGAGCAGTACTTC; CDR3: CASSPYPGTRHSYEQYF
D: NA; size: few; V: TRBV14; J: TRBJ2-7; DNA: TGTGCCAGCAGCCTAAGCAGGATTAGCTCCGAGCAGTACTTC; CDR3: CASSLSRISSEQYF
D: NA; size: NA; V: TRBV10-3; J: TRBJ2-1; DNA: TGTGCCATCAGTGAGTCGAACTTGAATGAGCAGTTCTTC; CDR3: CAISESNLNEQFF
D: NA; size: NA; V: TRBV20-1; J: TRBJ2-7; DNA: TGCAGTGCTTACTCGACAGGCTCCTACGAGCAGTACTTC; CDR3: CSAYSTGSYEQYF
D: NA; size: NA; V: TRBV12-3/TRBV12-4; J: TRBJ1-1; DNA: TGTGCCAGCAGGCCGCGGGATTTGAACACTGAAGCTTTCTTT; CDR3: CASRPRDLNTEAFF
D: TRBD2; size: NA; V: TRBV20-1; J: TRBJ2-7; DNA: TGCAGTGCTCGCACTATGTCTAGCGGGGGGCCGGCCTACGAGCAGTACTTC; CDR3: CSARTMSSGGPAYEQYF
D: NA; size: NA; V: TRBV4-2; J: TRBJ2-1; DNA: TGTGCCAGCAGCTCATCACAGGGTTCTGAAGATGAGCAGTTCTTC; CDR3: CASSSSQGSEDEQFF
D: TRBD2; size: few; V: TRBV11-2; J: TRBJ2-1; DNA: TGTGCCAGCAGCTTACTAGCGGGAGGCTCCTACAATGAGCAGTTCTTC; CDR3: CASSLLAGGSYNEQFF
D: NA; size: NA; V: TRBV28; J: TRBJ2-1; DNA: TGTGCCAGCAGTCGCTATGACAATGAGCAGTTCTTC; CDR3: CASSRYDNEQFF
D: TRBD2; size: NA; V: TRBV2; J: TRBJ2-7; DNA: TGTGCCAGCAGTGAAGCCGGAGAAAAGCGGGAGGGTCAGGACTTC; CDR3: CASSEAGEKREGQDF
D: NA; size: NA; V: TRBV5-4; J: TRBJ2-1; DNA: TGTGCCAGCAGCTTCGGAGTCGGGGGCGGGAATGAGCAGTTCTTC; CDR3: CASSFGVGGGNEQFF
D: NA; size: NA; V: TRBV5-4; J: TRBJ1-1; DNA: TGTGCCAGCAGCGGAGGGGAGGCGAACACTGAAGCTTTCTTT; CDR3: CASSGGEANTEAFF
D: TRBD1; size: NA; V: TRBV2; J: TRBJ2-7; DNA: TGTGCCAGCAGTGAATCCCGGGACAGGGCTTATGAGCAGTACTTC; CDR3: CASSESRDRAYEQYF
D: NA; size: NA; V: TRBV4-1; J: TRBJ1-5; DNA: TGCGCCAGCAGCCAAGGAATGGGAAGCAATCAGCCCCAGCATTTT; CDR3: CASSQGMGSNQPQHF
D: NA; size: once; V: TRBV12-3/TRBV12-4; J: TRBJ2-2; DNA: TGTGCCAGCAGTGAGGATTCTCGACCCGGGGAGCTGTTTTTT; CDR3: CASSEDSRPGELFF
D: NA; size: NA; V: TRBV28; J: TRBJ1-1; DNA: TGTGCCAGCAGTGTTACACCGAACACTGAAGCTTTCTTT; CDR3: CASSVTPNTEAFF
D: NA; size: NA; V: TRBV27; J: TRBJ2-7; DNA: TGTGCCAGCAGTTTACTGATGGGGTACGAGCAGTACTTC; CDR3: CASSLLMGYEQYF
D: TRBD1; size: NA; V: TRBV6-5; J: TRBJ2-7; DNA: TGTGCCAGCAGTCTAGAACAGGGGATTGGGTACGAGCAGTACTTC; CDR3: CASSLEQGIGYEQYF
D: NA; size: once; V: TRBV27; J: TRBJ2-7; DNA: TGTGCCAGCAGTTTGGGGGGGCTGGACGGGGCCTACGAGCAGTACTTC; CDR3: CASSLGGLDGAYEQYF
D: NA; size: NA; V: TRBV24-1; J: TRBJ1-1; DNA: TGTGCCACCAGTGATTCTAGGGGAACTGAAGCTTTCTTT; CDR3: CATSDSRGTEAFF
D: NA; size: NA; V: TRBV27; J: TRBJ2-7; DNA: TGTGCCAGCAGTTTATCGCCTTCTAGGGAGCAGTACTTC; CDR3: CASSLSPSREQYF
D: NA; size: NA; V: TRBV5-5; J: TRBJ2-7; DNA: TGTGCCAGCAGCTCCCTGGGGGGATCTTTATCCTACGAGCAGTACTTC; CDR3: CASSSLGGSLSYEQYF
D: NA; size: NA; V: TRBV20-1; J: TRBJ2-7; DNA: TGCAGTGCTAGAGGACTAGGAAACTACGAGCAGTACTTC; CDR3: CSARGLGNYEQYF